Below, 23 T cell receptor beta chains from the same sample are listed, as sequenced in a study of vaccination and CD4 T cells after COVID-19. Their antigens remain unidentified. Once obtained from cultured CD4+ T cells, the DNA was sequenced using the Oncomine TCR Beta short-read assay. TCRdb fed the PCR reads into MiXCR, producing one record per CDR3 protein. The top ten clones hold over 11% of a sample with 13,000 to 15,000 distinct CDR3 sequences, approximately 60% of them seen once. Noted treatment: 10-day PBMC culture with coronavirus spike peptide pools or control peptides (ViraFEST assay). The sample was CD4+ T cells from blood, cultured in vitro. All receptors derive from a human donor who had recovered from COVID-19.

This clonotype was detected only a few times. This chain uses TRBV10-3 with TRBJ1-1; the match to TRBD1 covers 8 bases. V shed 6 bases and J 6 bases; nucleotides not matched to a gene: 12. CDR1 and CDR2 from the germline V gene are ENHRY and SYGVKD. CDR3 length: 15 residues. The CDR3 protein is CAISPGGAFNPEAFF. The CDR3 DNA reads TGTGCCATCAGCCCAGGGGGCGCTTTTAACCCTGAAGCTTTCTTT.

The chain is built from TRBV10-3 and TRBJ1-1; D call uncertain. Germline V CDR1 and CDR2: ENHRY, SYGVKD. Trimming removed 7 bases from V and 11 bases from J, with 17 bases in between. The CDR3 has 12 residues. The DNA for the CDR3 is TGTGCCATCAAAACCGCCCCCAATCGGGCTTTCTTT. This sequence encodes CAIKTAPNRAFF.

This chain connects TRBV6-2 or TRBV6-3 to TRBJ2-7; 9 nucleotides agree with TRBD1. This CDR3 has 15 residues. Germline-derived CDR1 and CDR2 are MNHEY and SVGEGT. The V and J ends lost 2 bases and 4 bases, in that order; junction bases with no gene match: 6. CDR3 coding DNA: TGTGCCAGCAGTTACCCGGGACAGGGCAGGTACGAGCAGTACTTC. The encoded protein is CASSYPGQGRYEQYF.

V is TRBV9 and J is TRBJ2-7; 8 bases match TRBD1. Germline CDR1 reads SGDLS; CDR2 reads YYNGEE. J gave up 6 bases and V 4 bases, and 3 bases lay outside the gene matches. CDR3 length: 12 amino acids. For the CDR3, the DNA is TGTGCCAGCAGCCCGACAGGGGTCGAGCAGTACTTC. This sequence encodes CASSPTGVEQYF.

The CDR3 region has the DNA TGTGCCAGCAGTTTGGCGGGAGTAGGGAATGAGCAGTTCTTC. Protein product: CASSLAGVGNEQFF. The V gene is TRBV6-5, the J gene TRBJ2-1; 7 bases fit TRBD2. V lost 4 bases, J lost 7 bases, and 7 bases stayed unmatched. Germline V gene lookup returns CDR1 MNHEY and CDR2 SVGAGI. The CDR3 totals 14 residues.

The chain employs TRBV19 and TRBJ1-1; 7 positions match TRBD1. V lost 5 bases, J lost 5 bases, and 8 bases stayed unmatched. CDR1 and CDR2 from the germline V gene are LNHDA and SQIVND (reference sequence). The CDR3 covers 14 residues. The CDR3 here is CASSSRDRRTEAFF. CDR3 bases: TGTGCCAGTAGTTCCCGGGACAGAAGGACTGAAGCTTTCTTT.

This rearrangement joins TRBV7-9 to TRBJ1-5, with 8 bases identical to TRBD1. The CDR3 has 13 residues. Trimming at V came to 5 bases and at J to 4 bases, leaving 1 base not matched to a gene. Germline V lookup: CDR1 SEHNR, CDR2 FQNEAQ (reference sequence). The CDR3 coding sequence is TGTGCCAGCAGCAGACAGGGGAATCAGCCCCAGCATTTT. This encodes CASSRQGNQPQHF.

V and J are TRBV20-1 and TRBJ2-4; D unclear. Trimming stripped 0 bases from V and 3 bases from J, with 24 bases between. CDR3 length: 19 residues. Germline V CDR1 and CDR2: DFQATT, SNEGSKA (reference sequence). DNA of the CDR3: TGCAGTGCTAGAGAATCGGCAGCAATAGTCGGTTTGGGCAAAAACATTCAGTACTTC. It codes for CSARESAAIVGLGKNIQYF.

This clonotype was counted between two and nine times. The chain couples TRBV20-1 to TRBJ2-3, with 9 bases identical to TRBD2. The CDR3 spans 18 residues. Germline loops: CDR1 DFQATT, CDR2 SNEGSKA (reference sequence). With 2 bases clipped from V and 2 bases from J, the junction kept 14 bases outside the gene matches. The CDR3 DNA sequence: TGCAGTGCTAGATACGGGACCGCGGCTAGCGGGATCACAGATACGCAGTATTTT. Translating gives CSARYGTAASGITDTQYF.

Relative to its sample, this clonotype is large. This chain connects TRBV15 to TRBJ2-5; D remains ambiguous. CDR1 is LNHNV, CDR2 YYDKDF, per germline (reference sequence). The V end was cut by 4 bases, the J end by 2 bases, with 14 bases between. The CDR3 loop spans 15 amino acids. This chain's CDR3 is CATSKTRIWQETQYF. For the CDR3, the DNA is TGTGCCACCAGCAAAACCCGGATTTGGCAAGAGACCCAGTACTTC.

V is TRBV7-9 and J is TRBJ2-3, with 13 bases matching TRBD2. The CDR3 totals 17 residues. Germline assignment: CDR1 SEHNR and CDR2 FQNEAQ (reference sequence). V shed 1 base, J shed 3 bases, and the junction held 4 bases outside the gene matches. CDR3: CASSLELGLAGTDTQYF. The CDR3 bases are TGTGCCAGCAGCTTAGAGTTGGGACTAGCGGGAACAGATACGCAGTATTTT.

A few counts support this clonotype. The chain joins TRBV6-1 to TRBJ2-3, with unresolved D. Germline-derived CDR1 and CDR2 are MNHNS and SASEGT. The CDR3 has 15 residues. The germline V and J ends were trimmed by 6 bases and 0 bases, with 13 bases remaining between them. The CDR3 DNA is TGTGCCAGCAGACGAACCGATACTAGCACAGATACGCAGTATTTT. Its protein product is CASRRTDTSTDTQYF.

This clonotype has only a few counts. This chain's CDR3 is CASSYVGYTEAFF. Here the CDR3 DNA reads TGTGCCAGCAGTTACGTGGGGTACACTGAAGCTTTCTTT. This rearrangement joins TRBV6-2 or TRBV6-3 to TRBJ1-1; unclear D gene. Per the germline V gene, CDR1 is MNHEY and CDR2 is SVGEGT. The CDR3 runs 13 residues. Trimming cost V 2 bases and J 3 bases, with 7 bases left between them.

The table lists this clonotype with a count of one. The chain is built from TRBV20-1 and TRBJ1-2, with TRBD1 identical over 7 bases. V lost 1 base and J lost 2; bases outside the gene matches: 4. The CDR3 is made up of 14 amino acids. CDR1 and CDR2 from the germline V gene are DFQATT and SNEGSKA (reference sequence). This chain's CDR3 is CSARVEGANYGYTF. The CDR3 region has the DNA TGCAGTGCTAGAGTTGAGGGGGCAAACTATGGCTACACCTTC.

The chain carries TRBV4-1 and TRBJ1-2; 9 bases line up with TRBD1. This CDR3 is built from 19 residues. Trimming cost V 4 bases and J 2 bases; bases outside gene matches: 17. Per germline, CDR1 MGHRA and CDR2 YSYEKL. CDR3 in DNA: TGCGCCAGCAGCCGCGGCACCGGGACAGGGCAGGACGGAAACTATGGCTACACCTTC. It specifies CASSRGTGTGQDGNYGYTF.

The rearrangement links TRBV6-1 to TRBJ1-3; no clear D. The CDR3 spans 13 residues. Germline V gene lookup returns CDR1 MNHNS and CDR2 SASEGT. The V end lost 5 bases, the J end lost 4 bases, and 9 bases lay between the germline ends. The chain's CDR3 is CASSPAAGNTIYF. CDR3 DNA sequence: TGTGCCAGCAGTCCGGCGGCCGGAAACACCATATATTTT.

The chain recombines TRBV19 with TRBJ1-4; 10 nucleotides align to TRBD1. Germline V gene data show CDR1 as LNHDA and CDR2 as SQIVND (reference sequence). Trimming took 7 bases from V and 6 from J; bases not matched to a gene: 5. This CDR3 spans 14 amino acids. In DNA, the CDR3 is TGTGCCAGTACCACCGGGACAGGGGATGAAAAACTGTTTTTT. Translated, it gives CASTTGTGDEKLFF.

The chain combines TRBV20-1 with TRBJ1-1; TRBD1 matches 8 bases. Germline V gives CDR1 DFQATT, CDR2 SNEGSKA (reference sequence). The CDR3 contains 15 residues. The trim removed 6 bases at V and 1 base at J, leaving 10 bases unmatched. The chain's CDR3 is CSASGQGAGNTEAFF. The CDR3 nucleotides are TGCAGTGCATCCGGACAGGGAGCGGGGAACACTGAAGCTTTCTTT.

The chain employs TRBV6-5 and TRBJ2-7; D remains ambiguous. Trimming pared 0 bases from V and 6 bases from J, leaving 12 bases between. This CDR3 comprises 14 residues. Germline loops: CDR1 MNHEY, CDR2 SVGAGI. This CDR3 is CASSYSRQKGEQYF. The DNA for the CDR3 is TGTGCCAGCAGTTACTCGAGGCAGAAGGGCGAGCAGTACTTC.

The J gene is TRBJ2-5, the V gene TRBV4-1; 8 bases are shared with TRBD1. V dropped 1 base and J dropped 3; count of bases not matched to a gene: 7. In germline, CDR1 is MGHRA, CDR2 YSYEKL. This CDR3 comprises 16 residues. CDR3 in DNA: TGCGCCAGCAGCCAAGGGGACAGGCGCTCCAAAGAGACCCAGTACTTC. This codes for CASSQGDRRSKETQYF.

This clonotype was picked up a small number of times. The chain uses TRBV12-3 or TRBV12-4 and TRBJ1-5; maybe TRBD1 (5 bases). The CDR3 is made up of 13 amino acids. Between the trimmed V and J ends, which lost 2 bases and 5 bases, there was a span of 7 bases. The CDR3 DNA reads TGTGCCAGCAGTTTAACGGGGGATCAGCCCCAGCATTTT. Encoded protein: CASSLTGDQPQHF.

This chain links TRBV20-1 with TRBJ1-1; D may be TRBD1 (5 bases). This CDR3 has 13 residues. Looked up from germline, CDR1 is DFQATT and CDR2 is SNEGSKA (reference sequence). V lost 7 bases and J lost 6, with 18 bases in between. CDR3 in amino acids: CSVVARRGAEAFF. The CDR3 region has the DNA TGCAGTGTCGTGGCCCGTCGGGGGGCTGAAGCTTTCTTT.

This chain connects TRBV21-1 to TRBJ1-2; the table's D call of TRBD1 was not tested on the DNA. TRBV21-1 has pseudogene status. CDR3 size: 21 residues. This CDR3 reads CASSKAYRMEPGTVANYGYTF. The CDR3, as DNA: TGTGCCAGCAGCAAAGCTTATAGGATGGAACCAGGGACAGTAGCTAACTATGGCTACACCTTC.